The rows below give T cell receptor beta chains drawn from one sample of a study of CD8+ T cells in alopecia areata. Sequencing was performed with immunoSEQ multiplex PCR; in TCRdb, only in-frame clones are kept and a portion is missing. The table lists about 130,000 clones, 45% to 65% of them singletons. This material consisted of CD8+ T cells sorted from blood, taken at week 4, from a patient treated with tofacitinib. The receptors here all came from a human donor with alopecia areata. Both conserved end residues are part of each CDR3. A D gene is named only where the DNA matches it firmly. Expanded clones are given a class, and other clones once, few, many or no size at all.

j_call clone_size v_call d_call cdr3_nt cdr3_aa
TRBJ2-6 many TRBV27 NA TGTGCCAGCAGCCTAGTTCTCGGGGCTGGGGCCAACGTCCTGACTTTC CASSLVLGAGANVLTF
TRBJ2-5 NA TRBV4-3 NA TGCGCCAGCAGCCAAGATTCACGCGGGGGCGGGGAGACCCAGTACTTC CASSQDSRGGGETQYF
TRBJ2-7 NA TRBV4-3 TRBD1 TGCGCCAGCAGCCAGCGGTCGGGGACAGCCTACGAGCAGTACTTC CASSQRSGTAYEQYF
TRBJ1-1 once TRBV29-1 NA TGCAGCGGCCTAGAGGGGGGGCGCCCAATAGGTACTGAAGCTTTCTTT CSGLEGGRPIGTEAFF
TRBJ2-1 NA TRBV27 TRBD2 TGTGCCAGCAGTTTATCCCCAGGGACTACGTGGAATGAGCAGTTCTTC CASSLSPGTTWNEQFF
TRBJ1-6 NA TRBV6-5 NA TGTGCCAGCAGTTACTCGGAGGGAGTTTCACCCCTCCACTTT CASSYSEGVSPLHF
TRBJ2-5 NA TRBV9 NA TGTGCCAGCAGCAGATTCGGGGACCAAGAGACCCAGTACTTC CASSRFGDQETQYF
TRBJ1-6 NA TRBV4-2 NA TGTGCCAGCAGCCAAGGGTACTGGGACGGGGATTCACCCCTCCACTTT CASSQGYWDGDSPLHF
TRBJ2-7 NA TRBV27 NA TGTGCCAGCAGTTCCGTCTTATCCGGACAGCCCTACGAGCAGTACTTC CASSSVLSGQPYEQYF
TRBJ2-7 NA TRBV2 NA TGTGCCAGCAAGGACAGTGCAGGGCTTTACGAGCAGTACTTC CASKDSAGLYEQYF
TRBJ2-6 NA TRBV29-1 TRBD1 TGCAGCGCCCGGGACAGGGAGGCTGGGGCCAACGTCCTGACTTTC CSARDREAGANVLTF
TRBJ2-6 NA TRBV5-4 NA TGTGCCAGCAGGGTGTGGAGTCGCGGGGCCAACGTCCTGACTTTC CASRVWSRGANVLTF
TRBJ2-7 NA TRBV4-1 TRBD1 TGCGCCAGCAGCCGCGGACAGGACCTCTACGAGCAGTACTTC CASSRGQDLYEQYF
TRBJ2-2 NA TRBV27 NA TGTGCCAGCAGTACCCAGGAGAACACCGGGGAGCTGTTTTTT CASSTQENTGELFF
TRBJ2-1 NA TRBV27 NA TGTGCCAGCAGTTTGTACGCCCACAATGAGCAGTTCTTC CASSLYAHNEQFF
TRBJ2-7 NA TRBV2 NA TGTGCCAGCAGTGAAACACCGAATTCCTACGAGCAGTACTTC CASSETPNSYEQYF
TRBJ1-5 NA TRBV11-2 TRBD1 TGTGCCAGCAGATCCGGGCGTGGACAGGGCGATCAGCCCCAGCATTTT CASRSGRGQGDQPQHF
TRBJ1-6 few TRBV4-3 NA TGCGCCAGCAGCCAAGATCTCGAAAGGGTGATCGGGGCCCTCCACTTT CASSQDLERVIGALHF
TRBJ2-7 few TRBV5-6 NA TGTGCCAGCAGCTTCGTCAGGACAGAGTACTACGAGCAGTACTTC CASSFVRTEYYEQYF
TRBJ2-5 few TRBV2 NA TGTGCCAGCAACCAACTCGGACAGCTCCAAGAGACCCAGTACTTC CASNQLGQLQETQYF
TRBJ1-5 NA TRBV15 NA TGTGCCACCAGCAGAGATATGGGGGCTAGTCAGCCCCAGCATTTT CATSRDMGASQPQHF
TRBJ2-1 few TRBV27 NA TGTGCCAGCAGTTTCGGCTTAGAGGATGGTGAGCAGTTCTTC CASSFGLEDGEQFF
TRBJ2-5 NA TRBV4-1 TRBD2 TGCGCCAGCAGCCAAGAGGGAGGGGAAGAGACCCAGTACTTC CASSQEGGEETQYF
TRBJ1-1 NA TRBV6-5 NA TGTGCCAGCAGTTACTCGAATTTTCATGAAGCTTTCTTT CASSYSNFHEAFF
TRBJ2-2 NA TRBV7-3 NA TGTGCCAGCAGCACACCCACCGGGGAGCTGTTTTTT CASSTPTGELFF
TRBJ2-7 few TRBV6-4 NA TGTGCCAGCAGCACATCCTCCTCCTACGAGCAGTACTTC CASSTSSSYEQYF
TRBJ2-7 NA TRBV7-9 NA TGTGCCAGCAGCTTTGGGACATTAACCTACGAGCAGTACTTC CASSFGTLTYEQYF